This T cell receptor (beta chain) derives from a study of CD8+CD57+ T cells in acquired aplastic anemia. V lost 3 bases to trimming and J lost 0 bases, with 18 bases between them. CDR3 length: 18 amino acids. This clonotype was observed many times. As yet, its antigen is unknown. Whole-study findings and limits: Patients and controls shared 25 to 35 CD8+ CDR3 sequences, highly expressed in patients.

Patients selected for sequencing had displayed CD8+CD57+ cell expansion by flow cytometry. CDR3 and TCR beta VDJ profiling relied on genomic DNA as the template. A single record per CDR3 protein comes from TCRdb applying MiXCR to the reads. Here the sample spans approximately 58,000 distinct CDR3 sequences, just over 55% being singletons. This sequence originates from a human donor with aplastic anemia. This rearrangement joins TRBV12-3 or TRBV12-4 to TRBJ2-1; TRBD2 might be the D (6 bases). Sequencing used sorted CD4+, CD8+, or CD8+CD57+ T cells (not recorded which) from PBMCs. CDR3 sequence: CASSFHVWGEGSYNEQFF. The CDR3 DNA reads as TGTGCCAGCAGTTTTCATGTTTGGGGGGAAGGCTCCTACAATGAGCAGTTCTTC.